The rows below give T cell receptor beta chains drawn from one sample of a study of immune cell composition in non-small cell lung cancer. Only in-frame clones appear in the TCRdb table, and some are missing; sequencing was by immunoSEQ multiplex PCR. Among 5,000 or so clones listed, roughly 76% were seen once. The sequencing input was lung tumor tissue. The receptors here all came from a human donor with non-small cell lung cancer. Both conserved end residues are part of each CDR3. The order of the fields is D gene, J gene, V gene, clone size, CDR3 protein, CDR3 DNA. A D gene is named only where the DNA matches it firmly. Only some rows state a clone size, as once, few, many or a class for expanded clones.

>.|TRBJ2-5|TRBV7-2|.
CASSLVSGQETQYF
TGTGCCAGCAGCTTAGTGTCAGGACAAGAGACCCAGTACTTC
>.|TRBJ1-1|TRBV7-2|.
CASSLSFRAMNTEAFF
TGTGCCAGCAGCCTGTCTTTCAGGGCCATGAACACTGAAGCTTTCTTT
>TRBD2|TRBJ2-5|TRBV5-1|.
CASSLQLAEETQYF
TGCGCCAGCAGCTTGCAACTAGCGGAAGAGACCCAGTACTTC
>.|TRBJ1-5|TRBV6-8|few
CASSYSDQPQHF
TGTGCCAGCAGTTACAGCGATCAGCCCCAGCATTTT
>TRBD2|TRBJ2-7|TRBV6-1|.
CASRRGLAGSYEQYF
TGTGCCAGCAGGAGGGGACTAGCGGGATCATACGAGCAGTACTTC
>.|TRBJ1-4|TRBV28|.
CASSLGQVEKLFF
TGTGCCAGCAGTCTAGGACAAGTTGAAAAACTGTTTTTT
>.|TRBJ2-7|TRBV28|.
CASSSPGDHYEQYF
TGTGCCAGCAGTTCTCCGGGAGACCACTACGAGCAGTACTTC
>TRBD1|TRBJ1-5|TRBV27|once
CASSPNRGRQPQHF
TGTGCCAGCAGCCCTAACAGGGGGCGGCAGCCCCAGCATTTT
>.|TRBJ2-1|TRBV2|.
CASRTGTFTYNEQFF
TGTGCCAGCAGAACCGGGACTTTCACCTACAATGAGCAGTTCTTC
>.|TRBJ2-5|TRBV7-2|.
CASSLRDGGAGARRETQYF
TGTGCCAGCAGCTTAAGGGATGGAGGTGCGGGGGCGCGTAGAGAGACCCAGTACTTC
>TRBD1|TRBJ2-2|TRBV11-2|.
CASSRDRGNTGELFF
TGTGCCAGCAGCCGGGACAGGGGTAACACCGGGGAGCTGTTTTTT
>TRBD2|TRBJ2-1|TRBV7-2|.
CASSLDPSGSTYNEQFF
TGTGCCAGCAGCTTAGATCCTAGCGGGAGTACTTACAATGAGCAGTTCTTC